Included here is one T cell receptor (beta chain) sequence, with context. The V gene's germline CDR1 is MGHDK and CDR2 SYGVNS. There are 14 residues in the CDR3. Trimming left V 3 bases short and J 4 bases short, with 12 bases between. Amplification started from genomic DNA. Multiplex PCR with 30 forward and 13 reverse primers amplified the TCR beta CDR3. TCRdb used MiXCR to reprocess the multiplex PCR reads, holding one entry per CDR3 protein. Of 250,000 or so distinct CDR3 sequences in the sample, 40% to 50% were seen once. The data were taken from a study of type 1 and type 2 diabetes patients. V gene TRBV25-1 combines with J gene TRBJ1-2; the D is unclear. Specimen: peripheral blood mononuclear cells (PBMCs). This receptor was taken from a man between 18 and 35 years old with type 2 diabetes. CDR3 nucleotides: TGTGCCAGCAGTGATTCTAATCCGCTCTATGGCTACACCTTC. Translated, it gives CASSDSNPLYGYTF.